This TCR beta chain was sequenced in a study of cytomegalovirus exposure and HLA in healthy donors. Study as a whole: For the 300 to 450 genotyped donors, roughly 81% fell within the Caucasian-associated ancestry cluster.

Study observations and caveats: From TCR beta sequences, most subjects' HLA-A and HLA-B alleles were reportedly predicted accurately. Common viral pathogens (according to a later analysis) appeared linked to several of the most significant clusters. Later analysis revealed greater clonal expansion in HLA-associated TCR beta chains than in equally common others.

PCR involved 60 Vbeta and 13 Jbeta primers. Clones were read by immunoSEQ multiplex PCR, and TCRdb kept only the in-frame ones, dropping some. In the table there are about 190,000 clones, more than 70% of which are singletons. This CDR3 has 18 residues. CDR1 is SGHKS and CDR2 is YYEKEE in the germline V gene (reference sequence). V shed 3 bases, J shed 4 bases, and the junction held 9 bases outside the gene matches. This clone was detected only a few times. Its target is not known. Sequencing was carried out using PBMCs. The TCR sequence derives from a man aged 25-40 years in good health and CMV-seropositive. The chain has TRBV5-5 and TRBJ2-6; TRBD2 agrees at 11 bases. The CDR3 DNA follows: TGTGCCAGCAGCTCGAAGACTAGCGGGGTCCCCGGGGCCAACGTCCTGACTTTC. It codes for CASSSKTSGVPGANVLTF. Full variable domain (missing parts from reference TRBV5-5 and TRBJ2-6): DAGVTQSPTHLIKTRGQQVTLRCSPISGHKSVSWYQQVLGQGPQFIFQYYEKEERGRGNFPDRFSARQFPNYSSELNVNALLLGDSALYLCASSSKTSGVPGANVLTFGAGSRLTVL.